The 8 T cell receptor beta chains below come from one sample, sequenced in a study of blood T cell repertoires in COVID-19. Generated by immunoSEQ multiplex PCR, the TCRdb table keeps only in-frame clones and is missing some. The table records 350,000 or so clones, roughly nine tenths of them present only once. The material sequenced was PBMCs or T cells enriched from blood (not recorded which). These TCRs come from a woman under 40 who had recovered from COVID-19.

V gene TRBV3-1 (or the pseudogene TRBV3-2) combines with J gene TRBJ1-1; TRBD1 matches 7 bases. Per germline, CDR1 LGHDT and CDR2 YNNKEL (reference sequence). J gave up 6 bases and V 1 base, and 8 bases lay outside the gene matches. This CDR3 has 15 amino acids. CDR3 in DNA: TGTGCCAGCAGCCAAGTGGCAGGGGGAGTCTCTGAAGCTTTCTTT. Translation gives CASSQVAGGVSEAFF.

This clone has only one observation. Additional DNA sequences in this sample encode the identical CDR3. The chain couples TRBV18 to TRBJ2-7, with 11 bases fitting TRBD2. V lost 3 bases and J lost 2; bases outside the gene matches: 0. The germline gives CDR1 KGHSH, CDR2 LQKENI. This CDR3 is built from 14 residues. The CDR3 DNA reads as TGTGCCAGCTCACCTAGCGGGGGGGCCTACGAGCAGTACTTC. Amino acids: CASSPSGGAYEQYF.

The CDR3 bases are TGTGCCAGCAAGAGCGGGGGCCAAGAGACCCAGTACTTC. Translating it yields CASKSGGQETQYF. The chain recombines TRBV2 with TRBJ2-5; 8 bases fit TRBD2. The V gene's germline CDR1 is SNHLY and CDR2 FYNNEI. The CDR3 sequence is 13 residues long. Trimming removed 7 bases from V and 1 base from J; junction bases left unmatched: 2.

J is TRBJ2-4 and V is TRBV11-2; D perhaps matches TRBD1 (5 bases). This CDR3 contains 17 residues. Trimming took 5 bases from V and 5 from J, leaving 22 bases between them. CDR1 and CDR2 from the germline V gene are SGHAT and FQNNGV. CDR3 sequence: CASSIRRQGSAQNIQYF. The CDR3 coding sequence is TGTGCCAGCAGCATTAGGCGGCAGGGCTCGGCTCAAAACATTCAGTACTTC.

The chain employs TRBV7-5 and TRBJ1-2; TRBD1, the D gene given by the table, was not confirmed from the DNA. TRBV7-5 corresponds to a pseudogene. CDR3 size: 15 residues. Here the CDR3 DNA reads TGTGTCAGAAGCTTAGGGACCGGACAGGGGTCTGGCTACACCTTC. Its protein product is CVRSLGTGQGSGYTF.

The CDR3 loop reads CASSQNYREQYF. In DNA, the CDR3 is TGTGCCAGCAGTCAGAATTATCGCGAGCAGTACTTC. J is TRBJ2-7 and V is TRBV12-3 or TRBV12-4; D call uncertain. V lost 5 bases and J lost 6, with 11 bases in between. CDR3 length: 12 residues.

The chain employs TRBV5-1 and TRBJ1-5; D is uncertain. In germline, CDR1 is SGHRS, CDR2 YFSETQ. This CDR3 contains 15 residues. V gave up 0 bases and J gave up 1 base, with 8 bases separating them. The CDR3 protein is CASSLVAGSNQPQHF. The CDR3 coding sequence is TGCGCCAGCAGCTTGGTCGCGGGGAGCAATCAGCCCCAGCATTTT. Full variable domain (missing parts from reference TRBV5-1 and TRBJ1-5): KAGVTQTPRYLIKTRGQQVTLSCSPISGHRSVSWYQQTPGQGLQFLFEYFSETQRNKGNFPGRFSGRQFSNSRSEMNVSTLELGDSALYLCASSLVAGSNQPQHFGDGTRLSIL.

This clone turned up a few times. The gene calls are TRBV2 and TRBJ1-6; 12 nucleotides match TRBD1. The germline CDR1 and CDR2 sequences are SNHLY and FYNNEI. The CDR3 spans 17 residues. Losses at the gene ends were 5 bases for V and 7 bases for J; bases not matched to a gene: 9. CDR3 loop: CASSSRDRGLWNSPLHF. CDR3 sequence (DNA): TGTGCCAGCAGTTCCCGGGACAGGGGGCTATGGAATTCACCCCTCCACTTT.